One and the same sample provided the 20 T cell receptor beta chains below, sequenced in a study of vaccination and CD4 T cells after COVID-19. Cultured CD4+ T cells had their DNA profiled by the Oncomine TCR Beta short-read assay. Using its own MiXCR run on the PCR reads, TCRdb lists one record per CDR3 protein. The sample yields 20,000 or so distinct CDR3 sequences, 51% seen once. Antigen specificity for these receptors is unknown. Treatment: roughly 10-day PBMC culture with coronavirus spike peptide pools or control peptides (ViraFEST assay). The sequencing used CD4+ T cells from blood, cultured in vitro, collected before SARS-CoV-2 vaccination. These receptors were collected from a human donor who had recovered from COVID-19.

The V gene is TRBV7-9, the J gene TRBJ2-7, with no clear D. The germline CDR1 and CDR2 sequences are SEHNR and FQNEAQ (reference sequence). This CDR3 region has 13 residues. The germline V and J ends were trimmed by 4 bases and 0 bases, with 7 bases remaining between them. CDR3 in amino acids: CASSSTSSYEQYF. The CDR3 bases are TGTGCCAGCAGCTCAACAAGCTCCTACGAGCAGTACTTC.

This clonotype was detected only a few times. The chain uses TRBV6-2 or TRBV6-3 and TRBJ2-5; 7 positions match TRBD2. J gave up 4 bases and V 6 bases, and 5 bases lay outside the gene matches. In germline, CDR1 is MNHEY, CDR2 SVGEGT. The CDR3 runs 13 residues. The CDR3 nucleotides read TGTGCCAGCAGGAGGACTAGTCTAGAGACCCAGTACTTC. This encodes CASRRTSLETQYF.

The chain joins TRBV2 to TRBJ1-5; D gene uncertain. V was shortened by 6 bases and J by 3 bases, with 9 bases between the two germline ends. There are 13 residues in the CDR3. Germline V lookup: CDR1 SNHLY, CDR2 FYNNEI. For the CDR3, the DNA is TGTGCCAGCAGAGGACCGCTCAATCAGCCCCAGCATTTT. It codes for CASRGPLNQPQHF.

The chain joins TRBV20-1 to TRBJ2-3, with D perhaps matching TRBD2 (5 bases). The CDR3 spans 12 residues. Germline CDR1 and CDR2: DFQATT and SNEGSKA (reference sequence). The V gene lost 7 bases and the J gene lost 1 base, with 9 bases spanning the gap. CDR3 sequence (DNA): TGCAGTGGGTCGCGGGGCACAGATACGCAGTATTTT. Translated: CSGSRGTDTQYF.

The genes are TRBV20-1 and TRBJ2-7; D tentatively reads TRBD1 or TRBD2 (5 bases each). The CDR3 covers 13 residues. V was trimmed by 3 bases and J by 7 bases, leaving 16 bases between them. In germline, CDR1 is DFQATT, CDR2 SNEGSKA (reference sequence). The CDR3 DNA reads as TGCAGTGCTAGCTTGGGGGATCCGGGAGAGCAGTACTTC. Its protein product is CSASLGDPGEQYF.

This clonotype was picked up a small number of times. The chain links TRBV27 to TRBJ1-6; TRBD1 might be the D (5 bases). Germline CDR1 reads MNHEY; CDR2 reads SMNVEV (reference sequence). CDR3 length: 15 amino acids. V was clipped by 3 bases and J by 9 bases, with 15 bases between them. CDR3 residues: CASSFSQGTGSPLHF. Written as DNA, the CDR3 is TGTGCCAGCAGTTTTAGTCAGGGAACGGGTTCACCCCTCCACTTT.

The gene calls are TRBV27 and TRBJ1-6; D gene uncertain. Trimming shortened V by 6 bases and J by 11 bases, and 14 bases separated the two germline ends. The V gene's germline CDR1 is MNHEY and CDR2 SMNVEV (reference sequence). The CDR3 has 13 amino acids. This CDR3 reads CASRTTLGTPLHF. The CDR3 DNA reads TGTGCCAGCAGGACAACGTTGGGTACACCCCTCCACTTT.

The V call is TRBV10-3, the J call TRBJ2-7, with D perhaps matching TRBD1 (5 bases). V was shortened by 3 bases and J by 3 bases, with 12 bases between the two germline ends. The germline CDR1 and CDR2 sequences are ENHRY and SYGVKD. This CDR3 spans 14 amino acids. The CDR3 loop reads CAISEPWGVYEQYF. CDR3 coding DNA: TGTGCCATCAGTGAACCCTGGGGCGTCTACGAGCAGTACTTC.

This clonotype has only a few counts. CDR3 bases: TGCAGTGCTAGTGGCGGGAGCACAGATACGCAGTATTTT. It is translated as CSASGGSTDTQYF. The chain links TRBV20-1 to TRBJ2-3; TRBD2 is a possible D gene (5 bases). Germline assignment: CDR1 DFQATT and CDR2 SNEGSKA (reference sequence). Trimming cost V 3 bases and J 0 bases, with 7 bases left between them. The CDR3 runs to 13 residues.

This clonotype appeared a few times. The chain combines TRBV12-3 or TRBV12-4 with TRBJ2-3; 8 bases fit TRBD1. This CDR3 comprises 16 residues. Trimming took 1 base from V and 2 from J; bases not matched to a gene: 5. CDR3 region: CASSLDRQGATDTQYF. For the CDR3, the DNA is TGTGCCAGCAGTTTAGATCGGCAGGGGGCCACAGATACGCAGTATTTT.

The rearrangement uses TRBV9 and TRBJ2-3; D unresolved. Germline loops: CDR1 SGDLS, CDR2 YYNGEE. Trimming took off 6 bases at V and 6 bases at J, with 14 bases between the two ends. The CDR3 sequence is 13 residues long. The CDR3 loop is CASTSSPFDTQYF. As DNA, the CDR3 is TGTGCCAGCACCTCGAGCCCTTTCGATACGCAGTATTTT.

The V and J genes are TRBV19 and TRBJ2-1; D possibly corresponds to TRBD2 (5 bases). The CDR3 loop spans 13 amino acids. Germline V CDR1 and CDR2: LNHDA, SQIVND (reference sequence). V was shortened by 5 bases and J by 8 bases, with 13 bases between the two germline ends. CDR3 coding DNA: TGTGCCAGTAGTGTTATCCTGGACTATGAGCAGTTCTTC. Encoded protein: CASSVILDYEQFF.

The chain couples TRBV6-1 to TRBJ2-2; 9 nucleotides agree with TRBD1. V lost 6 bases, J lost 4 bases, and 6 bases stayed unmatched. Germline loops: CDR1 MNHNS, CDR2 SASEGT. The CDR3 runs 15 residues. The CDR3 loop is CASRAGTGITGELFF. In DNA form, the CDR3 reads TGTGCCAGCAGAGCCGGGACAGGGATCACCGGGGAGCTGTTTTTT.

The chain employs TRBV24-1 and TRBJ2-3; D unresolved. CDR1 is KGHDR, CDR2 SFDVKD, per germline. The CDR3 covers 13 residues. The V and J ends lost 1 base and 4 bases respectively, with 5 bases between them. CDR3 protein: CATSDFLSDTQYF. In DNA form, the CDR3 reads TGTGCCACCAGTGATTTTTTATCAGATACGCAGTATTTT.

The count of this clonotype is one. The CDR3 loop reads CASSSLDGTGILGETQYF. Here the CDR3 DNA reads TGTGCCAGCAGCTCGCTTGACGGGACAGGGATTTTAGGAGAGACCCAGTACTTC. The chain is built from TRBV5-4 and TRBJ2-5; 9 nucleotides align to TRBD1. After removal of 3 bases from V and 4 bases from J, the junction contained 16 bases not matched to a gene. Germline lookup yields CDR1 SGHNT and CDR2 YYREEE (reference sequence). The CDR3 has 18 residues.

The chain couples TRBV25-1 to TRBJ1-1; D uncertain. Germline V gene data show CDR1 as MGHDK and CDR2 as SYGVNS. CDR3 length: 12 residues. The V end was cut by 3 bases, the J end by 8 bases, with 10 bases between. Here the CDR3 DNA reads TGTGCCAGCAGTGATAGGAGGGCCGAAGCTTTCTTT. It yields the protein CASSDRRAEAFF.

CDR3 protein: CASKASATAGTSGRRVAGANVLTF. The CDR3 DNA sequence: TGCGCCAGCAAGGCTAGCGCAACGGCCGGGACTAGCGGGAGGAGGGTGGCTGGGGCCAACGTCCTGACTTTC. The chain employs TRBV5-1 and TRBJ2-6; TRBD2 matches 15 bases. Germline V CDR1 and CDR2: SGHRS, YFSETQ. J lost 2 bases, V lost 6 bases, and 24 bases had no gene match. This CDR3 spans 24 amino acids.

The genes are TRBV6-1 and TRBJ2-7; 12 nucleotides align to TRBD2. Germline V gene sequence: CDR1 MNHNS, CDR2 SASEGT. The CDR3 covers 18 residues. V lost 4 bases, J lost 1 base, and 11 bases stayed unmatched. This chain's CDR3 is CASSGRDLGLAGSYEQYF. The CDR3 DNA sequence: TGTGCCAGCAGTGGAAGGGATCTAGGACTAGCGGGGTCCTACGAGCAGTACTTC.

The chain carries TRBV27 and TRBJ2-3; D is ambiguous. The V end was cut by 6 bases, the J end by 2 bases, with 12 bases between. CDR3 size: 14 residues. The germline V gene has CDR1 MNHEY and CDR2 SMNVEV (reference sequence). CDR3 sequence reads: CASSLTVNTDTQYF. In DNA form, the CDR3 reads TGTGCCAGCAGCCTTACGGTCAACACAGATACGCAGTATTTT.

The rearrangement links TRBV9 to TRBJ2-1; D unclear. The CDR3 has 16 residues. Per the germline V gene, CDR1 is SGDLS and CDR2 is YYNGEE. V lost 3 bases and J lost 0, with 13 bases in between. The DNA of the CDR3 is TGTGCCAGCAGCGACGGCTCCACGAGCTCCTACAATGAGCAGTTCTTC. It encodes CASSDGSTSSYNEQFF.